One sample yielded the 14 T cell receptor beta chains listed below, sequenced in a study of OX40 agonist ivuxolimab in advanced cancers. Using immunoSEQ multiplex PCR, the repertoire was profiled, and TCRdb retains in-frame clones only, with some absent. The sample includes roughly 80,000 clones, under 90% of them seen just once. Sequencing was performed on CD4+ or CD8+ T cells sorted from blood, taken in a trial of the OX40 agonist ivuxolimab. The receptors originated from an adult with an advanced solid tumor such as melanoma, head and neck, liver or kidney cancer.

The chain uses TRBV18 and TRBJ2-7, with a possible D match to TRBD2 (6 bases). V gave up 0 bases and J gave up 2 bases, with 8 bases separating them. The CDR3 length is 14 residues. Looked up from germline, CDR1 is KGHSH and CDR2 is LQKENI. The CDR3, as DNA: TGTGCCAGCTCACCACCGGAGGGAACCTACGAGCAGTACTTC. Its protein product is CASSPPEGTYEQYF.

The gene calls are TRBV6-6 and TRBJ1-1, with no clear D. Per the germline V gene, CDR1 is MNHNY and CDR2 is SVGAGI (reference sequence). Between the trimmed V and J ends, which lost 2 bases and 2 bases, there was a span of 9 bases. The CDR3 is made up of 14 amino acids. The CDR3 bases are TGTGCCAGCAGTTACGGGAGTCTAAACACTGAAGCTTTCTTT. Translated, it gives CASSYGSLNTEAFF.

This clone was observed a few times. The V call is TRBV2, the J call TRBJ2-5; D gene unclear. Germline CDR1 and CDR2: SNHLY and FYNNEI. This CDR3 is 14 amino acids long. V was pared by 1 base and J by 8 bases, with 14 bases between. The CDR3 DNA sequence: TGTGCCAGCAGTGAAGAGGTCACCCCGGTAACCCAGTACTTC. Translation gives CASSEEVTPVTQYF.

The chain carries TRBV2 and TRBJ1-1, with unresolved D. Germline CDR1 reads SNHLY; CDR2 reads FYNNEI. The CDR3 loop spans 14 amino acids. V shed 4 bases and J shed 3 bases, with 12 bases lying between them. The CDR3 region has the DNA TGTGCCAGCAGTGTGGTTAGGGTGTACACTGAAGCTTTCTTT. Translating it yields CASSVVRVYTEAFF.

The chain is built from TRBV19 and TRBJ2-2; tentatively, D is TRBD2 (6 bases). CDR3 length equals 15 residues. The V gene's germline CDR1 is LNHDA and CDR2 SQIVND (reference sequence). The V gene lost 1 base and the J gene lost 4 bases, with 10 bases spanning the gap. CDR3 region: CASSIGGVGTGELFF. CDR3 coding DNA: TGTGCCAGTAGTATAGGGGGGGTAGGCACCGGGGAGCTGTTTTTT.

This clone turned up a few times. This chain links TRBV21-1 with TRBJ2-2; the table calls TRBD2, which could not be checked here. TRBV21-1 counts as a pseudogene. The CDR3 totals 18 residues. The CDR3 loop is CASSHLRGRAPNTGELFF. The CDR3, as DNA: TGTGCCAGCAGCCACCTCCGGGGGAGGGCCCCAAACACCGGGGAGCTGTTTTTT.

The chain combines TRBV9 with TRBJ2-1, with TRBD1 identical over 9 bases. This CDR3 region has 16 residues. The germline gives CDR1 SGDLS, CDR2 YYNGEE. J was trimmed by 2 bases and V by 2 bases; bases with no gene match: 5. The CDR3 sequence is CASSVRDRVTYNEQFF. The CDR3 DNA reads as TGTGCCAGCAGCGTCCGGGACAGGGTTACCTACAATGAGCAGTTCTTC.

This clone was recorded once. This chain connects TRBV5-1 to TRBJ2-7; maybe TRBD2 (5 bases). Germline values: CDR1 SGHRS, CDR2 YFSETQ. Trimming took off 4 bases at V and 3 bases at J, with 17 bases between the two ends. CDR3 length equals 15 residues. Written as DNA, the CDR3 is TGCGCCAGCAGCCCAGAGGGTCAAAGCGGCTACGAGCAGTACTTC. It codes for CASSPEGQSGYEQYF.

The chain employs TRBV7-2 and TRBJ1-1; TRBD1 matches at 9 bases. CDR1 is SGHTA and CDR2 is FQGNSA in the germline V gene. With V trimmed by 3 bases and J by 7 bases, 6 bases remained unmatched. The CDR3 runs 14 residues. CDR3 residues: CASSLGQGGYEAFF. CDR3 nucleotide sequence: TGTGCCAGCAGCTTGGGACAGGGAGGATATGAAGCTTTCTTT. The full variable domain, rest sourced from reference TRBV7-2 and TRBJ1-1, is GAGVSQSPSNKVTEKGKDVELRCDPISGHTALYWYRQSLGQGLEFLIYFQGNSAPDKSGLPSDRFSAERTGGSVSTLTIQRTQQEDSAVYLCASSLGQGGYEAFFGQGTRLTVV.

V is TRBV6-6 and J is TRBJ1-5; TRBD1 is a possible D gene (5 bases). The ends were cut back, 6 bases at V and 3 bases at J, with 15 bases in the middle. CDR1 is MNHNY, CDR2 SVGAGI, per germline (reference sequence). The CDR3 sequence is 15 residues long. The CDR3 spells CASSAGSGTNQPQHF. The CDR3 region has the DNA TGTGCCAGCAGCGCAGGGTCAGGCACCAATCAGCCCCAGCATTTT.

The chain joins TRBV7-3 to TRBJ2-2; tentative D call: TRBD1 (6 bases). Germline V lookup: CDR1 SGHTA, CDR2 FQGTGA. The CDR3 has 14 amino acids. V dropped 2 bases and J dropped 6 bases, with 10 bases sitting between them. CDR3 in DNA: TGTGCCAGCAGCTTATACAGGGCGGCCGGGGAGCTGTTTTTT. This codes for CASSLYRAAGELFF.

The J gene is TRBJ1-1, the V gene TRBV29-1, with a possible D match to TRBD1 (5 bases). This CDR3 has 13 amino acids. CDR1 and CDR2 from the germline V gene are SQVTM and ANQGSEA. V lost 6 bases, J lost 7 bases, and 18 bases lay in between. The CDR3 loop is CSVRVPGLFEAFF. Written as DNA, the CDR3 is TGCAGCGTCCGCGTCCCGGGACTGTTTGAAGCTTTCTTT.

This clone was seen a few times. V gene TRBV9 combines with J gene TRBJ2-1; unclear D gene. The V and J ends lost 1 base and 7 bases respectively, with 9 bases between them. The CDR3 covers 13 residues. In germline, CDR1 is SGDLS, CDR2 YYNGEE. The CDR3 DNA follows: TGTGCCAGCAGCGTAAATGTCTTGAATGAGCAGTTCTTC. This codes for CASSVNVLNEQFF. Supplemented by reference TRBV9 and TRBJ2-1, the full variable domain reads DSGVTQTPKHLITATGQRVTLRCSPRSGDLSVYWYQQSLDQGLQFLIQYYNGEERAKGNILERFSAQQFPDLHSELNLSSLELGDSALYFCASSVNVLNEQFFGPGTRLTVL.

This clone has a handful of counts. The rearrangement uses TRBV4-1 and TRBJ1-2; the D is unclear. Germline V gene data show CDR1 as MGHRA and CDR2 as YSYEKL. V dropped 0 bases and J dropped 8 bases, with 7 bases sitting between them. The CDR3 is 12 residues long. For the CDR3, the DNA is TGCGCCAGCAGCCAAGAGTACCGGGGCTACACCTTC. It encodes CASSQEYRGYTF.